These 10 T cell receptor beta chains share one sample of origin, sequenced in a study of T cell responses to AZD1222 COVID-19 vaccine. Repertoires were generated with immunoSEQ multiplex PCR, while TCRdb's copy carries only in-frame clones and drops some. The table lists 68,000 or so clones, more than 70% of them singletons, with 7.5% to 9% in the top ten. Sequencing used peripheral blood, obtained on day 0 of AZD1222 vaccination. The origin of the receptors is an adult in good health.

The chain carries TRBV2 and TRBJ1-5; 8 nucleotides align to TRBD1. J lost 2 bases, V lost 7 bases, and 7 bases had no gene match. The CDR3 is made up of 15 amino acids. Germline CDR1 reads SNHLY; CDR2 reads FYNNEI. The CDR3 nucleotides read TGTGCCAGCATGCAAGACAGGGGCGGCAATCAGCCCCAGCATTTT. Protein product: CASMQDRGGNQPQHF.

The chain combines TRBV29-1 with TRBJ1-1; no definite D call. The CDR3 is made up of 12 amino acids. V was trimmed by 4 bases and J by 4 bases, leaving 10 bases between them. Germline assignment: CDR1 SQVTM and CDR2 ANQGSEA. CDR3 in amino acids: CSVGHVGTEAFF. DNA for the CDR3: TGCAGCGTTGGTCATGTGGGCACTGAAGCTTTCTTT.

The genes are TRBV7-2 and TRBJ2-7; possible D gene TRBD2, 5 bases. V lost 4 bases to trimming and J lost 3 bases, with 10 bases between them. This CDR3 contains 13 residues. Germline CDR1 and CDR2: SGHTA and FQGNSA. The CDR3 here is CASSSKSGYEQYF. The DNA of the CDR3 is TGTGCCAGCAGCTCGAAAAGCGGCTACGAGCAGTACTTC. The full variable domain, its missing parts supplied by reference TRBV7-2 and TRBJ2-7, is GAGVSQSPSNKVTEKGKDVELRCDPISGHTALYWYRQSLGQGLEFLIYFQGNSAPDKSGLPSDRFSAERTGGSVSTLTIQRTQQEDSAVYLCASSSKSGYEQYFGPGTRLTVT.

The chain employs TRBV19 and TRBJ2-1; either TRBD1 or TRBD2 may fit D (5 bases each). The V gene lost 3 bases and the J gene lost 7 bases, with 10 bases spanning the gap. The germline CDR1 and CDR2 sequences are LNHDA and SQIVND (reference sequence). The CDR3 has 13 amino acids. CDR3 in amino acids: CASSMGTGNEQFF. CDR3 nucleotides: TGTGCCAGTAGTATGGGGACGGGGAATGAGCAGTTCTTC.

The chain combines TRBV27 with TRBJ2-7, with TRBD2 identical over 11 bases. The CDR3 has 15 amino acids. From germline, CDR1 is MNHEY and CDR2 SMNVEV (reference sequence). Trimming took 5 bases from V and 0 from J; bases not matched to a gene: 3. This CDR3 is CASSPSGGSSYEQYF. CDR3 nucleotides: TGTGCCAGCAGTCCTAGCGGGGGGAGCTCCTACGAGCAGTACTTC.

V is TRBV11-2 and J is TRBJ2-3, with 9 bases that match TRBD1. This CDR3 comprises 16 residues. In germline, CDR1 is SGHAT, CDR2 FQNNGV. Losses at the gene ends were 5 bases for V and 4 bases for J; bases not matched to a gene: 10. The CDR3, as DNA: TGTGCCAGCAGCGAGATAACAGGGGGCGAGGCAGATACGCAGTATTTT. Its translation: CASSEITGGEADTQYF.

This chain uses TRBV19 with TRBJ1-4, with D perhaps TRBD1 (5 bases). Germline V gene lookup returns CDR1 LNHDA and CDR2 SQIVND (reference sequence). V shed 5 bases and J shed 0 bases, with 10 bases lying between them. The CDR3 has 15 residues. In DNA form, the CDR3 reads TGTGCCAGTAGTTGGGGCCCCCCAACTAATGAAAAACTGTTTTTT. Translation: CASSWGPPTNEKLFF.

The chain recombines TRBV30 with TRBJ1-3; D is uncertain. V dropped 3 bases and J dropped 0 bases, with 6 bases sitting between them. Looked up from germline, CDR1 is GTSNPN and CDR2 is SVGIG (reference sequence). The CDR3 runs to 13 residues. DNA for the CDR3: TGTGCCTGGAGCGCCAACTCTGGAAACACCATATATTTT. Its translation: CAWSANSGNTIYF.

Here the CDR3 reads CASSDRIGSPLHF. CDR3 DNA sequence: TGTGCCAGCAGCGACCGGATCGGTTCACCCCTCCACTTT. The gene calls are TRBV5-6 and TRBJ1-6; D is unclear. V was cut by 4 bases and J by 9 bases, with 11 bases left in between. Germline CDR1 and CDR2: SGHDT and YYEEEE. The CDR3 spans 13 residues.

The genes are TRBV6-4 and TRBJ2-1; D may be TRBD2 (5 bases). Trimming took off 2 bases at V and 0 bases at J, with 5 bases between the two ends. CDR3 length: 14 amino acids. From germline, CDR1 is MRHNA and CDR2 SNTAGT. This CDR3 reads CASSDTSSYNEQFF. The CDR3 region has the DNA TGTGCCAGCAGTGACACTAGCTCCTACAATGAGCAGTTCTTC.